These 5 T cell receptor beta chains originate from one sample sequenced in a study of graft-versus-host responses after intestinal transplantation. Antigens for these TCRs are unknown. Sequencing was performed with immunoSEQ multiplex PCR; in TCRdb, only in-frame clones are kept and a portion is missing. The sample shows around 100,000 clones, about 92% of them seen only once. The material sequenced was unstimulated CD8+ T cells sorted from spleen or lymph node cells, taken before transplant. The receptors come from a human donor who was the organ donor for an intestinal transplant.

The chain employs TRBV6-5 and TRBJ2-5; D is ambiguous. This CDR3 spans 16 amino acids. Germline assignment: CDR1 MNHEY and CDR2 SVGAGI. V was trimmed by 0 bases and J by 2 bases, leaving 13 bases between them. CDR3: CASSYSNIRMQETQYF. DNA for the CDR3: TGTGCCAGCAGTTACTCGAATATAAGGATGCAAGAGACCCAGTACTTC.

This chain uses TRBV6-1 with TRBJ1-2; 9 bases agree with TRBD1. Per the germline V gene, CDR1 is MNHNS and CDR2 is SASEGT. The CDR3 has 15 residues. The J segment lost 4 bases and the V segment lost 2 bases, leaving 5 bases of the junction unmatched. The CDR3 bases are TGTGCCAGCAGTGAATACCCGACAGGGGGCTATGGCTACACCTTC. Residues: CASSEYPTGGYGYTF.

The chain couples TRBV19 to TRBJ2-2, with a tentative D call TRBD2 (5 bases). Germline loops: CDR1 LNHDA, CDR2 SQIVND (reference sequence). The CDR3 runs to 16 residues. V gave up 11 bases and J gave up 1 base, with 20 bases separating them. The CDR3 loop is CAVGRANTWNTGELFF. CDR3 nucleotide sequence: TGTGCCGTTGGGCGGGCGAACACATGGAACACCGGGGAGCTGTTTTTT.

This chain uses TRBV13 with TRBJ2-5; TRBD2 aligns across 7 bases. CDR1 and CDR2 (germline): PRHDT, FYEKMQ (reference sequence). This CDR3 comprises 15 residues. After removal of 1 base from V and 5 bases from J, the junction contained 7 bases not matched to a gene. The CDR3: CASSLDGGRRETQYF. The CDR3 bases are TGTGCCAGCAGCTTAGACGGCGGGAGAAGGGAGACCCAGTACTTC.

The gene calls are TRBV9 and TRBJ1-1; TRBD1 agrees at 7 bases. Germline CDR1 SGDLS, CDR2 YYNGEE. The CDR3 length is 16 residues. The J segment lost 0 bases and the V segment lost 3 bases, leaving 8 bases of the junction unmatched. This CDR3 reads CASSDPEGQLNTEAFF. The CDR3 DNA reads as TGTGCCAGCAGCGACCCGGAGGGACAGCTGAACACTGAAGCTTTCTTT.